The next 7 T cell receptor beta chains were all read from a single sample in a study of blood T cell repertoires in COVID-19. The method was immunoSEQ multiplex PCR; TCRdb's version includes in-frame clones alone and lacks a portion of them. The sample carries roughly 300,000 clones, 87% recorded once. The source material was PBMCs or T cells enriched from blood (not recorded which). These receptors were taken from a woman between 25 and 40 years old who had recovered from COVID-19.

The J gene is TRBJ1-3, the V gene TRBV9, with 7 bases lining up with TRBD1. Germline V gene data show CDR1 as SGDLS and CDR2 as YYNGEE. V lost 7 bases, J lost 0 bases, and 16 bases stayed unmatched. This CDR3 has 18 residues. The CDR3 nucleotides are TGTGCCAGCTCCTTGGGCAGGGGGATCGGGGGCTCTGGAAACACCATATATTTT. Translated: CASSLGRGIGGSGNTIYF.

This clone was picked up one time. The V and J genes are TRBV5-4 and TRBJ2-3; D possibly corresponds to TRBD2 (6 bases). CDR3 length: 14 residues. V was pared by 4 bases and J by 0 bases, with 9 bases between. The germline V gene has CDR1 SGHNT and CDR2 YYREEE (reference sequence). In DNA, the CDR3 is TGTGCCAGCAGCCAACTAGCAAGCACAGATACGCAGTATTTT. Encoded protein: CASSQLASTDTQYF. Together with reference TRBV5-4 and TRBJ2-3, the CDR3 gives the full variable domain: ETGVTQSPTHLIKTRGQQVTLRCSSQSGHNTVSWYQQALGQGPQFIFQYYREEENGRGNFPPRFSGLQFPNYSSELNVNALELDDSALYLCASSQLASTDTQYFGPGTRLTVL.

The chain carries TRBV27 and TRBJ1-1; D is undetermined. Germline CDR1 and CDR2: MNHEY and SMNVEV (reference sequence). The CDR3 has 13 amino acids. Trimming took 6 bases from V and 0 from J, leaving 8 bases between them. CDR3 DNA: TGTGCCAGCAGGGGCAGCCTGAACACTGAAGCTTTCTTT. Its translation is CASRGSLNTEAFF.

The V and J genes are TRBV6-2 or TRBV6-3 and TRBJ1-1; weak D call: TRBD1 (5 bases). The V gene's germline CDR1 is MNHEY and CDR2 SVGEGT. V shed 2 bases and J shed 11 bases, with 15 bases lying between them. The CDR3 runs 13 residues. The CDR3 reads CASSYLGSGAAFF. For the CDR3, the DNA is TGTGCCAGCAGTTACCTTGGGAGCGGGGCTGCTTTCTTT.

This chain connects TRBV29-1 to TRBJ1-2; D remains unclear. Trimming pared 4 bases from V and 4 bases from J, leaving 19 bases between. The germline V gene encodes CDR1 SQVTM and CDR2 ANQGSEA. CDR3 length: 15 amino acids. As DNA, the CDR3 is TGCAGCGTTGTGGGCAGTGGGATTGGGAGCTATGGCTACACCTTC. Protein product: CSVVGSGIGSYGYTF. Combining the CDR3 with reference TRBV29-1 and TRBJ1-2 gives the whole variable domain SAVISQKPSRDICQRGTSLTIQCQVDSQVTMMFWYRQQPGQSLTLIATANQGSEATYESGFVIDKFPISRPNLTFSTLTVSNMSPEDSSIYLCSVVGSGIGSYGYTFGSGTRLTVV.

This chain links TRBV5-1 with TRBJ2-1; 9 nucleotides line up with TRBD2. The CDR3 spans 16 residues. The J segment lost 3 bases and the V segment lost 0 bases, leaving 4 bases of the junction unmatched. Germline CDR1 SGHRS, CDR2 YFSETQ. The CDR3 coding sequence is TGCGCCAGCAGCTTGGTAGCTAGCGGGGTCTACAATGAGCAGTTCTTC. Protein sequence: CASSLVASGVYNEQFF.

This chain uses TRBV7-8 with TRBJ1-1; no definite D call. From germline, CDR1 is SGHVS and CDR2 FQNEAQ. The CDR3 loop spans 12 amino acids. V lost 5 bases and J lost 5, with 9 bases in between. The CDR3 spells CASSPRWTEAFF. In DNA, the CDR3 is TGTGCCAGCAGCCCCAGGTGGACTGAAGCTTTCTTT. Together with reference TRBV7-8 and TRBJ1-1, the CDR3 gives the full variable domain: GAGVSQSPRYKVAKRGQDVALRCDPISGHVSLFWYQQALGQGPEFLTYFQNEAQLDKSGLPSDRFFAERPEGSVSTLKIQRTQQEDSAVYLCASSPRWTEAFFGQGTRLTVV.